The present TCR beta chain was sequenced within a study of cytomegalovirus exposure and HLA in healthy donors. Here immunoSEQ multiplex PCR was the method, and the copy in TCRdb shows in-frame clones only, minus some. This table has 150,000 to 200,000 clones, about 86% appearing once. Sequences were obtained from PBMCs. The receptor was derived from a woman younger than 45 in good health and CMV-seronegative.

CDR3 amino acids: CASSDTAIYGYTF. CDR3 coding DNA: TGTGCCAGCAGTGACACAGCCATCTATGGCTACACCTTC. The J gene is TRBJ1-2, the V gene TRBV6-1; D gene ambiguous. V shed 3 bases and J shed 4 bases, with 9 bases lying between them. Germline CDR1 reads MNHNS; CDR2 reads SASEGT. The CDR3 runs to 13 residues.